Sequencing of this TCR beta chain was carried out in a study of blood T cells in healthy people across ages. Notes on the study in general: Total diversity from one million sequenced T cells was likely underestimated.

Germline lookup yields CDR1 LGHNA and CDR2 YNFKEQ. This CDR3 comprises 14 residues. V lost 0 bases and J 6 bases, leaving 11 bases between the germline ends. Then a second PCR, running roughly 6 to 12 cycles, was carried out with a sample-barcoded 5' primer and a J-beta primer mix. MiXCR, run by TCRdb on the 5' RACE reads, gives a single entry per CDR3 protein. This table holds approximately 1,700,000 distinct CDR3 sequences, around 42% found once. Concerning this clonotype itself: Antigen: not known.

The origin of this receptor is a human donor in good health. The chain carries TRBV4-2 and TRBJ1-2; D is ambiguous. Sequences were obtained from blood. CDR3 region: CASSQDARQHGYTF. The CDR3 bases are TGTGCCAGCAGCCAAGATGCCCGTCAGCATGGCTACACCTTC.